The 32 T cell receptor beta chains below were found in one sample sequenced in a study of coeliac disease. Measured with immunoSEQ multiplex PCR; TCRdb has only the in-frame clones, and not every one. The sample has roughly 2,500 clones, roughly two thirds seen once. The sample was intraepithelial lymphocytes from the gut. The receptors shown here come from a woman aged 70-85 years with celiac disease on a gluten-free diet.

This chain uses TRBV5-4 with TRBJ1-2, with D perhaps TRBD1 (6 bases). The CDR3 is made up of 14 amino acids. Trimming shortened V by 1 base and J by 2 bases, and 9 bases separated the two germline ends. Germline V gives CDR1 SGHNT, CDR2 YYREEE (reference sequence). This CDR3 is CASSLPGANYGYTF. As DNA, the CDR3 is TGTGCCAGCAGCTTGCCAGGGGCGAACTATGGCTACACCTTC.

The CDR3 sequence is CASSTHIATIRTEAFF. CDR3 in DNA: TGTGCCAGCAGTACTCATATAGCTACAATTCGCACTGAAGCTTTCTTT. V gene TRBV21-1 combines with J gene TRBJ1-1. TRBV21-1 is tagged as a pseudogene. There are 16 residues in the CDR3.

In DNA, the CDR3 is TGTGCCAGCAGCTCGGGACTAGCGGGAGAAGGGAGGCAAGAGACCCAGTACTTC. This gives the protein CASSSGLAGEGRQETQYF. The rearrangement joins TRBV11-3 to TRBJ2-5; 14 bases are shared with TRBD2. The CDR3 runs to 18 residues. CDR1 and CDR2 from the germline V gene are SGHNT and YENEEA. V lost 4 bases to trimming and J lost 2 bases; unmatched junction nucleotides: 9.

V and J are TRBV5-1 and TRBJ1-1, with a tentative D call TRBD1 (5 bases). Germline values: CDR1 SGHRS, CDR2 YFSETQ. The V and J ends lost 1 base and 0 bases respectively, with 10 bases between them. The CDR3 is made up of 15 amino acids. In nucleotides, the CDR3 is TGCGCCAGCAGCTTGTCAGGGCCCCTGAACACTGAAGCTTTCTTT. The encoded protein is CASSLSGPLNTEAFF.

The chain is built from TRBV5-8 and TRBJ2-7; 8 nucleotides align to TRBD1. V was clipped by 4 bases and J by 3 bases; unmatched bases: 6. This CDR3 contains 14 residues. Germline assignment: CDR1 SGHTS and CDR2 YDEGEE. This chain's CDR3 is CASSTQDRVYEQYF. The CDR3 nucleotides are TGTGCCAGCAGCACTCAGGACAGGGTCTACGAGCAGTACTTC.

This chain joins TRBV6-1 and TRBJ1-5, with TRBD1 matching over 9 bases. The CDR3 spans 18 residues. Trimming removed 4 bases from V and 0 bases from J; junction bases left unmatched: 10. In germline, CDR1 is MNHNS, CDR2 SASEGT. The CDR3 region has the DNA TGTGCCAGCAGTGCGTACGCCGGGGGACAGGGTAGCAATCAGCCCCAGCATTTT. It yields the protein CASSAYAGGQGSNQPQHF.

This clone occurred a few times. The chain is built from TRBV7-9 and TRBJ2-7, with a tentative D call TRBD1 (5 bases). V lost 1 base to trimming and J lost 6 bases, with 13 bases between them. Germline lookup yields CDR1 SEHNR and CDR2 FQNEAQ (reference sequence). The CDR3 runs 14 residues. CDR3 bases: TGTGCCAGCAGCTTAGTGGGGCGGTCTGTCGAGCAGTACTTC. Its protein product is CASSLVGRSVEQYF.

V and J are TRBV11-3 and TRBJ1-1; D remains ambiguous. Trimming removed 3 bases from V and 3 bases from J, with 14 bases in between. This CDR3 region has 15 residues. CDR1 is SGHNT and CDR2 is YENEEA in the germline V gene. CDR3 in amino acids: CASSLVLNPDTEAFF. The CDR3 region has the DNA TGTGCCAGCAGCTTGGTCCTTAATCCAGACACTGAAGCTTTCTTT.

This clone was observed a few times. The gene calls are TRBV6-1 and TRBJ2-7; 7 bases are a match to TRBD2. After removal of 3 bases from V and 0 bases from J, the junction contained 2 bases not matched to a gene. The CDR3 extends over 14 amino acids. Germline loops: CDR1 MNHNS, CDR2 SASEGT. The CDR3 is CASSEGDYSYEQYV. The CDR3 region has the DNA TGTGCCAGCAGTGAGGGGGACTACTCCTACGAGCAGTACGTC.

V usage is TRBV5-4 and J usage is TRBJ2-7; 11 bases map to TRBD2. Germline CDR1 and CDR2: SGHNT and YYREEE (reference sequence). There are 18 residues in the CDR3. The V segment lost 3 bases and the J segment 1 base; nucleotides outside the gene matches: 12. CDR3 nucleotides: TGTGCCAGCAGCTCAAATAGCGGGGGGGATTCCAATTCCTACGAGCAGTACTTC. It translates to CASSSNSGGDSNSYEQYF.

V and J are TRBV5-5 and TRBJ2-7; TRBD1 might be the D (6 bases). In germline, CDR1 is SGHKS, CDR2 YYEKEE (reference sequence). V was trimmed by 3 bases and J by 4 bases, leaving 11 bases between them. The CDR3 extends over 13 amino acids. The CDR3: CASSSDRTYEQYF. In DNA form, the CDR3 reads TGTGCCAGCAGCTCTGACAGGACTTACGAGCAGTACTTC. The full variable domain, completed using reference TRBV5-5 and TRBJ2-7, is DAGVTQSPTHLIKTRGQQVTLRCSPISGHKSVSWYQQVLGQGPQFIFQYYEKEERGRGNFPDRFSARQFPNYSSELNVNALLLGDSALYLCASSSDRTYEQYFGPGTRLTVT.

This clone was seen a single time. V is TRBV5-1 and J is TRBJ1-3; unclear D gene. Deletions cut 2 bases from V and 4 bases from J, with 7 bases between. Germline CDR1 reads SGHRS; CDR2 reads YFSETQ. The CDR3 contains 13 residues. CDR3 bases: TGCGCCAGCAGCTTCACGGGAGGAAACACCATATATTTT. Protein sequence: CASSFTGGNTIYF.

This CDR3 is CASSPPKGQGGTEAFF. The CDR3 nucleotides read TGTGCCAGCTCACCACCGAAAGGACAGGGAGGAACTGAAGCTTTCTTT. V is TRBV18 and J is TRBJ1-1, with 8 bases that match TRBD1. The V and J ends lost 0 bases and 5 bases, in that order; junction bases with no gene match: 8. Germline V gene data show CDR1 as KGHSH and CDR2 as LQKENI. CDR3 length: 16 amino acids. Variable domain in full (rest from reference TRBV18 and TRBJ1-1): NAGVMQNPRHLVRRRGQEARLRCSPMKGHSHVYWYRQLPEEGLKFMVYLQKENIIDESGMPKERFSAEFPKEGPSILRIQQVVRGDSAAYFCASSPPKGQGGTEAFFGQGTRLTVV.

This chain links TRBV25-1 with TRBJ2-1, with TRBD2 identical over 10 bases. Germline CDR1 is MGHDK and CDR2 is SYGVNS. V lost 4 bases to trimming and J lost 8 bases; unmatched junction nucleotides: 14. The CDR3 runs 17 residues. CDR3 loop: CASSAERASGSRDEQFF. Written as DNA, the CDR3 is TGTGCCAGCAGTGCCGAGCGGGCTAGCGGGAGTAGGGATGAGCAGTTCTTC.

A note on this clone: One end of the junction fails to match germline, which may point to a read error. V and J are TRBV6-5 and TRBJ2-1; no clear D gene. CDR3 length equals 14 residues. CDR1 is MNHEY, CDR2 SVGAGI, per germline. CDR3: CASSSPSPYHEQFF. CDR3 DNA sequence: TGTGCCAGCAGTTCCCCATCACCCTACCATGAGCAGTTCTTC.

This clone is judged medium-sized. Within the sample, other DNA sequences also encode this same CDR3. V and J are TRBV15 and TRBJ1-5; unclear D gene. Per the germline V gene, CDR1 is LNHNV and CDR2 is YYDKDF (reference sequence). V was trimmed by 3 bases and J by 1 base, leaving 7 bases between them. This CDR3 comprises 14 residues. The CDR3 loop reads CATSSGYSNQPQHF. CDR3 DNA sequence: TGTGCCACCAGCAGCGGGTACAGCAATCAGCCCCAGCATTTT.

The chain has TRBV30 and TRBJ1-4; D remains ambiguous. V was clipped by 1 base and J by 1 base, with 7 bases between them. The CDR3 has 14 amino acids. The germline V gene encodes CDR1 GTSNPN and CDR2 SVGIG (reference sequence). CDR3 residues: CAWSDPGTNEKLFF. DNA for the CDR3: TGTGCCTGGAGTGACCCGGGAACTAATGAAAAACTGTTTTTT.

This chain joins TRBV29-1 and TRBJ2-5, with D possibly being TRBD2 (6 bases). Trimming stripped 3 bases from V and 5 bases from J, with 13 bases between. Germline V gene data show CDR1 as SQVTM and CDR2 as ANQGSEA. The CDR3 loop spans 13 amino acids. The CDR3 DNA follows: TGCAGCGTTGATGGGGGGAACGGGGAGACCCAGTACTTC. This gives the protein CSVDGGNGETQYF.

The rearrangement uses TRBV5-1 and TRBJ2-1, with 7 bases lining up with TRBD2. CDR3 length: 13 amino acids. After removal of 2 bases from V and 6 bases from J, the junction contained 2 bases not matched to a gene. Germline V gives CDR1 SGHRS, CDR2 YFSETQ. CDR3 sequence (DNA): TGCGCCAGCAGCTTAGCGGGGTCCAATGAGCAGTTCTTC. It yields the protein CASSLAGSNEQFF.

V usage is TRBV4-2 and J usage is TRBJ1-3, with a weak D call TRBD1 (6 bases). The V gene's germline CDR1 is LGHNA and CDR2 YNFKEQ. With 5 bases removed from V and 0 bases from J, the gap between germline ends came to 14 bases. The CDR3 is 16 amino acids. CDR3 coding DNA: TGTGCCAGCAGCTTCGGGACACTCTTCTCTGGAAACACCATATATTTT. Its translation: CASSFGTLFSGNTIYF.

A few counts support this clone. CDR3 protein: CASSAIGRTSTDTQYF. The DNA of the CDR3 is TGTGCCAGCAGTGCGATCGGTCGTACTAGCACAGATACGCAGTATTTT. The genes are TRBV28 and TRBJ2-3, with D uncertain. CDR1 and CDR2 (germline): MDHEN, SYDVKM. Trimming pared 5 bases from V and 0 bases from J, leaving 15 bases between. The CDR3 totals 16 residues. The whole variable domain, filled in from reference TRBV28 and TRBJ2-3, reads DVKVTQSSRYLVKRTGEKVFLECVQDMDHENMFWYRQDPGLGLRLIYFSYDVKMKEKGDIPEGYSVSREKKERFSLILESASTNQTSMYLCASSAIGRTSTDTQYFGPGTRLTVL.

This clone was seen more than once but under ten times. The CDR3, as DNA: TGCGCCAGCAGTAGTACAGGGGACTATGGCTACACCTTC. Its protein product is CASSSTGDYGYTF. The V gene is TRBV5-1, the J gene TRBJ1-2, with 7 bases that match TRBD1. The CDR3 covers 13 residues. Trimming took 5 bases from V and 3 from J; bases not matched to a gene: 4. CDR1 SGHRS and CDR2 YFSETQ come from the germline V gene.

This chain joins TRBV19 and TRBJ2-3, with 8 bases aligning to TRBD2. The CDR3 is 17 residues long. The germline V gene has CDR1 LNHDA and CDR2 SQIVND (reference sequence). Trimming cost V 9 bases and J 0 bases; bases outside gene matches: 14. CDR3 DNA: TGTGCCAGCCACCGTCCGACGGGGGGGCCGAGCACAGATACGCAGTATTTT. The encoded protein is CASHRPTGGPSTDTQYF. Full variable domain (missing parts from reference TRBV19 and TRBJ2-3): DGGITQSPKYLFRKEGQNVTLSCEQNLNHDAMYWYRQDPGQGLRLIYYSQIVNDFQKGDIAEGYSVSREKKESFPLTVTSAQKNPTAFYLCASHRPTGGPSTDTQYFGPGTRLTVL.

The CDR3 bases are TGTGCCAGCAGTCGTCGACTACCAGATACGCAGTATTTT. Amino acid sequence: CASSRRLPDTQYF. The V and J genes are TRBV6-1 and TRBJ2-3, with D maybe TRBD2 (5 bases). Deletions cut 5 bases from V and 4 bases from J, with 10 bases between. The CDR3 has 13 amino acids. Germline lookup yields CDR1 MNHNS and CDR2 SASEGT.

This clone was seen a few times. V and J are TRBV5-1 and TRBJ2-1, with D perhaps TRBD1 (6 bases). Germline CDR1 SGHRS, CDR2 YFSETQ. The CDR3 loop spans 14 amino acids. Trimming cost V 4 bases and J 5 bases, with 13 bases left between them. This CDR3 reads CASSGGGGHNEQFF. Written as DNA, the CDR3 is TGCGCCAGCAGCGGCGGTGGGGGCCACAATGAGCAGTTCTTC.

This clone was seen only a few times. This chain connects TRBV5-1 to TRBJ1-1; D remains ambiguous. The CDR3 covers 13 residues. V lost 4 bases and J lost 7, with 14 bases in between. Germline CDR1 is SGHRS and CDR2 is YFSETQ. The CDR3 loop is CASSLSRQNEAFF. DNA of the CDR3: TGCGCCAGCAGCCTAAGCAGGCAGAATGAAGCTTTCTTT.

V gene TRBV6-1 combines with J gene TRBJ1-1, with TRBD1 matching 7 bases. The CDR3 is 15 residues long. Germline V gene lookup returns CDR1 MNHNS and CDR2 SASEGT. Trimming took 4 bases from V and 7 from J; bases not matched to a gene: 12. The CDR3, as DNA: TGTGCCAGCAGTGCTACCGGGACAGTTCGATTTGAAGCTTTCTTT. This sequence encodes CASSATGTVRFEAFF.

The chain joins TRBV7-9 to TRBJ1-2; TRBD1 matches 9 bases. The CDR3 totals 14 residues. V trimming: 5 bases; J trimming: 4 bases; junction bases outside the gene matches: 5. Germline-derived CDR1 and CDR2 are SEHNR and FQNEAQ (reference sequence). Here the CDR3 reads CASSRDRVSYGYTF. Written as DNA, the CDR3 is TGTGCCAGCAGCCGGGACAGGGTTTCCTATGGCTACACCTTC.

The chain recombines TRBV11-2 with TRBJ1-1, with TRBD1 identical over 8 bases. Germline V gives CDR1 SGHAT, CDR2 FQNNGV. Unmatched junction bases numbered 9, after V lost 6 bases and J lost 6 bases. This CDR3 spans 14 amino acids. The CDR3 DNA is TGTGCCAGCAGTTTTCAGGGGGCCAGTGCTGAAGCTTTCTTT. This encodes CASSFQGASAEAFF.

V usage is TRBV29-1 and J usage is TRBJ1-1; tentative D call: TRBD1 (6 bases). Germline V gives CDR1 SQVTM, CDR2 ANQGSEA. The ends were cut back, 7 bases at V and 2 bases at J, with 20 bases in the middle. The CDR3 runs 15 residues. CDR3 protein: CSARSGRGHNTEAFF. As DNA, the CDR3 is TGCAGCGCCCGATCGGGGAGGGGACACAACACTGAAGCTTTCTTT. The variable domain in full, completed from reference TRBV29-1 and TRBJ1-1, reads SAVISQKPSRDICQRGTSLTIQCQVDSQVTMMFWYRQQPGQSLTLIATANQGSEATYESGFVIDKFPISRPNLTFSTLTVSNMSPEDSSIYLCSARSGRGHNTEAFFGQGTRLTVV.

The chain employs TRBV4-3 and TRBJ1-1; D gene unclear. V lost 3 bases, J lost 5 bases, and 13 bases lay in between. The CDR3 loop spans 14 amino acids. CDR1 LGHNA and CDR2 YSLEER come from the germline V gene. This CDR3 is CASSHQVAGTEAFF. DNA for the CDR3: TGCGCCAGCAGCCACCAGGTAGCGGGGACTGAAGCTTTCTTT.

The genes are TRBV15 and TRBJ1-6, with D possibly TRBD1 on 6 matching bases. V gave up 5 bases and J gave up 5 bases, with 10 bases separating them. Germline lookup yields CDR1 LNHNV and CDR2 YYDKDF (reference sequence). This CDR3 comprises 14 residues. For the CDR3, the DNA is TGTGCCACCAGCGGCACAGGGCATAATTCACCCCTCCACTTT. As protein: CATSGTGHNSPLHF. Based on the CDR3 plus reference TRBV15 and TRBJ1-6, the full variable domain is DAMVIQNPRYQVTQFGKPVTLSCSQTLNHNVMYWYQQKSSQAPKLLFHYYDKDFNNEADTPDNFQSRRPNTSFCFLDIRSPGLGDTAMYLCATSGTGHNSPLHFGNGTRLTVT.